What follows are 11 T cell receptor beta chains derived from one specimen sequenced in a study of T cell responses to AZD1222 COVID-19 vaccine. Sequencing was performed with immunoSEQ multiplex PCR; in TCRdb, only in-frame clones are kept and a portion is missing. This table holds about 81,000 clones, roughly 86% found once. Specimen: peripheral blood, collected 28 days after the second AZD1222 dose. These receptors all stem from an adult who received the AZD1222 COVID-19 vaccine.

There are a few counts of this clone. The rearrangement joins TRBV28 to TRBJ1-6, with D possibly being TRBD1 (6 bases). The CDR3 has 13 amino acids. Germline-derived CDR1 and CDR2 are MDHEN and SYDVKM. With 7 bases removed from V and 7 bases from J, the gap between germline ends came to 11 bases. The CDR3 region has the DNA TGTGCCAGCAAACCGGGACAAAATTCACCCCTCCACTTT. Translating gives CASKPGQNSPLHF.

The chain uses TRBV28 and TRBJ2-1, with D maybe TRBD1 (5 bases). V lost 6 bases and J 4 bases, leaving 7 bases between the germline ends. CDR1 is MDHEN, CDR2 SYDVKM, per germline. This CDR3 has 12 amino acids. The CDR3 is CASRGQYNEQFF. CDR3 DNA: TGTGCCAGCAGGGGGCAGTACAATGAGCAGTTCTTC.

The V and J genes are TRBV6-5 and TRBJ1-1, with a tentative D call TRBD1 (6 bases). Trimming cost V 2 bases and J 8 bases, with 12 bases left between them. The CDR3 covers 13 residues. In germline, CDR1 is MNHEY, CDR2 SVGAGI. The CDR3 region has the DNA TGTGCCAGCAGTTACCGGGGACAAAGAGAAGCTTTCTTT. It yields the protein CASSYRGQREAFF.

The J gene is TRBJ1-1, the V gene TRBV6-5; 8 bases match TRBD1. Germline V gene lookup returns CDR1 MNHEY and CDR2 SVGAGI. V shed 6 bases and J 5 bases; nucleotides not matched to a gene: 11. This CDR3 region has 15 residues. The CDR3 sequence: CASRGWGRGRTEAFF. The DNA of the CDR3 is TGTGCCAGCAGAGGTTGGGGCAGGGGGCGAACTGAAGCTTTCTTT.

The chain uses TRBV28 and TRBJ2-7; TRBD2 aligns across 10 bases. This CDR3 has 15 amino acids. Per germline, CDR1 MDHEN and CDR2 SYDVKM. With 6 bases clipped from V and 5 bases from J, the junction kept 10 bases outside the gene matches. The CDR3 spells CASSQAGGPINEQYF. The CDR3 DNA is TGTGCCAGCAGCCAAGCGGGAGGGCCGATCAACGAGCAGTACTTC.

Here the CDR3 reads CATRVAAGNTIYF. CDR3 bases: TGTGCCACCAGGGTAGCAGCTGGAAACACCATATATTTT. The chain links TRBV15 to TRBJ1-3, with unresolved D. The CDR3 has 13 amino acids. CDR1 is LNHNV and CDR2 is YYDKDF in the germline V gene (reference sequence). V was clipped by 6 bases and J by 2 bases, with 8 bases between them.

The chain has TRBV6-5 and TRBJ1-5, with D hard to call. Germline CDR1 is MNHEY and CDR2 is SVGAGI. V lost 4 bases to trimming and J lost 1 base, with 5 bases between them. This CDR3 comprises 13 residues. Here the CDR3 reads CASSWSSNQPQHF. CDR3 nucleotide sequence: TGTGCCAGCAGTTGGTCCAGCAATCAGCCCCAGCATTTT.

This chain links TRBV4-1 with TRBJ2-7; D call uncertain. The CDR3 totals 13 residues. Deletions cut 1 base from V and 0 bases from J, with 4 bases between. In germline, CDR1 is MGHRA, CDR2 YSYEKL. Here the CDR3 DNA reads TGCGCCAGCAGCCAAGGGATCTCCTACGAGCAGTACTTC. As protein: CASSQGISYEQYF.

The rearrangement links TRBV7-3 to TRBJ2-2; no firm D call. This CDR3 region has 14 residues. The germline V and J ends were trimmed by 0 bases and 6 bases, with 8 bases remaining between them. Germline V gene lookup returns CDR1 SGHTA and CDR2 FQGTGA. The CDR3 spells CASSLTAGAGELFF. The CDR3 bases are TGTGCCAGCAGCTTAACTGCCGGCGCCGGGGAGCTGTTTTTT. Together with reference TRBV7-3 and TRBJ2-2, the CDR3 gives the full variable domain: GAGVSQTPSNKVTEKGKYVELRCDPISGHTALYWYRQSLGQGPEFLIYFQGTGAADDSGLPNDRFFAVRPEGSVSTLKIQRTERGDSAVYLCASSLTAGAGELFFGEGSRLTVL.

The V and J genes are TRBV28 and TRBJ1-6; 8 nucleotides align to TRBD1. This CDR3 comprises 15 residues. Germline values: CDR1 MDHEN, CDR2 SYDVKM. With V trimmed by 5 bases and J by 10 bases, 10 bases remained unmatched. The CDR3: CASSPPGGSVSPLHF. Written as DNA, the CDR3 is TGTGCCAGCAGTCCGCCAGGGGGCTCTGTATCACCCCTCCACTTT. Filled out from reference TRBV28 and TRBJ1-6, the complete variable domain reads DVKVTQSSRYLVKRTGEKVFLECVQDMDHENMFWYRQDPGLGLRLIYFSYDVKMKEKGDIPEGYSVSREKKERFSLILESASTNQTSMYLCASSPPGGSVSPLHFGNGTRLTVT.

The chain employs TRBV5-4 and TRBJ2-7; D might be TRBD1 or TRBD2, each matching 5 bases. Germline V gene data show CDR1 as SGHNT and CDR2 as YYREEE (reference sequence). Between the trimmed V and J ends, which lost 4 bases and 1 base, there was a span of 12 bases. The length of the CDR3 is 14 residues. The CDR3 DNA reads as TGTGCCAGCAGCGAGGGACGGGGATCCTACGAGCAGTACTTC. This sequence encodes CASSEGRGSYEQYF.